Shown below are 2 T cell receptor beta chains from a single sample sequenced in a study of blood T cell repertoires in COVID-19. Measured with immunoSEQ multiplex PCR; TCRdb has only the in-frame clones, and not every one. This table has some 220,000 clones, about 83% appearing once. The material sequenced was peripheral blood. The receptors shown here come from a human donor in a cohort sampled during active COVID-19.

This rearrangement joins TRBV6-5 to TRBJ1-1, with a weak D call TRBD1 (5 bases). The CDR3 has 12 amino acids. Trimming removed 5 bases from V and 2 bases from J, with 6 bases in between. From germline, CDR1 is MNHEY and CDR2 SVGAGI. CDR3 residues: CASSRGNTEAFF. CDR3 nucleotides: TGTGCCAGCAGTAGGGGCAACACTGAAGCTTTCTTT.

V is TRBV7-2 and J is TRBJ1-2; the match to TRBD1 covers 7 bases. Germline CDR1 and CDR2: SGHTA and FQGNSA. The ends lost 5 bases at V and 10 bases at J; junction bases unmatched: 7. This CDR3 region has 12 residues. CDR3: CASSPNRGHYTF. Here the CDR3 DNA reads TGTGCCAGCAGCCCTAACAGGGGTCACTACACCTTC.